This paragraph covers one T cell receptor (beta chain) sequence. This sample is part of a study of blood T cell repertoires in COVID-19. Germline lookup yields CDR1 MNHEY and CDR2 SVGAGI. CDR3 length: 14 amino acids. V was clipped by 5 bases and J by 5 bases; unmatched bases: 7. The method was immunoSEQ multiplex PCR; TCRdb's version includes in-frame clones alone and lacks a portion of them. Altogether about 140,000 clones are present, about four fifths being singletons, with the ten largest covering 5.5%. This sequence joins TRBV6-5 and TRBJ1-1; 8 positions match TRBD1. Sequenced material: PBMCs or T cells enriched from blood (not recorded which). The origin of this receptor is a man aged 40-49 years with acute COVID-19. The CDR3, as DNA: TGTGCCAGCAGTCGGACAGGGCGGGAGACTGAAGCTTTCTTT. It yields the protein CASSRTGRETEAFF.